A selection of T cell receptor beta chains follows, all from one sample in a study of blood T cell repertoires in COVID-19. Profiling relied on immunoSEQ multiplex PCR, and the TCRdb table lists in-frame clones only, not all of them. The sample lists around 340,000 clones; approximately 86% were seen once. What was sequenced was peripheral blood. The receptors originated from a woman aged 55-75 years with COVID-19, enrolled during active disease. CDR3s include the opening cysteine and the closing phenylalanine or tryptophan. The order of the fields is V gene, clone size, D gene, J gene, CDR3 protein, CDR3 DNA. A D gene is named only where the DNA matches it firmly. Expanded clones get a size class; other rows say once, few or many, or leave the size out.

TRBV10-3	few	TRBD1	TRBJ1-2	CAISEPGQGFYGYTF	TGTGCCATCAGTGAGCCCGGACAGGGGTTCTATGGCTACACCTTC
TRBV11-2	few	TRBD1	TRBJ2-1	CASSGVGTGNEQFF	TGTGCCAGCAGCGGGGTGGGGACAGGCAATGAGCAGTTCTTC
TRBV6-5	.	TRBD1	TRBJ2-1	CASSPGKGGGFEQFF	TGTGCCAGCTCCCCGGGGAAAGGGGGCGGTTTTGAGCAGTTCTTC
TRBV6-5	few	TRBD2	TRBJ2-7	CASRLLAGGSYEQYF	TGTGCCAGCAGATTACTAGCGGGGGGTTCCTACGAGCAGTACTTC
TRBV7-8	.	TRBD1	TRBJ1-4	CASSSDRARTNEKLFF	TGTGCCAGCAGCTCGGACAGGGCGCGCACTAATGAAAAACTGTTTTTT
TRBV7-6	.	.	TRBJ2-1	CASSLTAGVLDEQFF	TGTGCCAGCAGCTTAACCGCAGGGGTTCTCGATGAGCAGTTCTTC
TRBV5-1	.	TRBD2	TRBJ2-3	CASRQTSEDTQYF	TGCGCCAGCAGACAGACTAGCGAGGATACGCAGTATTTT
TRBV7-3	.	TRBD1	TRBJ1-1	CASSFDREGRAFF	TGTGCCAGCAGCTTTGACAGGGAAGGGCGAGCTTTCTTT
TRBV6-4	.	.	TRBJ2-2	CASKAGAYTGELFF	TGTGCCAGTAAGGCAGGGGCTTACACCGGGGAGCTGTTTTTT
TRBV5-5	.	.	TRBJ1-1	CASSLLTLNTEAFF	TGTGCCAGCAGCTTGCTTACATTGAACACTGAAGCTTTCTTT
TRBV7-9	.	.	TRBJ1-1	CASSYSTGHMNTEAFF	TGTGCCAGCAGTTATAGTACAGGGCACATGAACACTGAAGCTTTCTTT
TRBV11-2	.	.	TRBJ1-6	CASSLAGYSPLHF	TGTGCCAGCAGCTTAGCGGGATACTCACCCCTCCACTTT
TRBV10-3	.	.	TRBJ2-3	CAISDFQGSTDTQYF	TGTGCCATCAGTGATTTTCAGGGAAGCACAGATACGCAGTATTTT
TRBV5-6	.	.	TRBJ1-5	CASSPGSNQPQHF	TGTGCCAGCAGCCCAGGATCTAATCAGCCCCAGCATTTT
TRBV7-9	.	TRBD1	TRBJ2-7	CASYEQGAGEWYF	TGTGCCAGCTATGAACAGGGGGCCGGGGAGTGGTACTTC
TRBV6-5	once	.	TRBJ1-4	CASRDYRATNEKLFF	TGTGCCAGCAGAGATTACAGAGCAACTAATGAAAAACTGTTTTTT
TRBV12-3/TRBV12-4	.	TRBD2	TRBJ2-1	CASTIGGTRGFF	TGTGCCAGCACCATCGGTGGGACTAGGGGGTTCTTC
TRBV27	once	.	TRBJ1-2	CASSTTISNRDGYTF	TGTGCCAGCAGTACAACAATCTCTAACAGGGACGGCTACACCTTC
TRBV2	.	TRBD2	TRBJ2-7	CASSKGRGAYEQYF	TGTGCCAGCAGTAAGGGGAGGGGAGCCTACGAGCAGTACTTC
TRBV25-1	once	.	TRBJ1-2	CASSIQAFYGYTF	TGTGCCAGCAGTATACAGGCATTCTATGGCTACACCTTC
TRBV6-2/TRBV6-3	.	.	TRBJ2-7	CASSTQGGEQYF	TGTGCCAGCAGTACTCAGGGTGGCGAGCAGTACTTC
TRBV18	.	.	TRBJ2-5	CASFTRQRQETQYF	TGTGCCAGTTTCACCCGTCAGCGCCAAGAGACCCAGTACTTC
TRBV12-5	.	TRBD1	TRBJ1-6	CASGPRDSYSPLHF	TGTGCTAGTGGTCCAAGGGACAGTTATTCACCCCTCCACTTT
TRBV6-5	.	TRBD1	TRBJ1-5	CAIGTGGFGNQPQHF	TGTGCCATCGGGACAGGGGGCTTCGGCAATCAGCCCCAGCATTTT
TRBV9	.	TRBD1	TRBJ2-3	CASIGLQGAYGTDTQYF	TGTGCCAGCATCGGATTACAGGGGGCTTATGGCACAGATACGCAGTATTTT
TRBV5-1	.	TRBD1	TRBJ2-7	CASRTGQGVEMNSYEQYF	TGCGCCAGCAGAACCGGACAGGGCGTAGAGATGAACTCCTACGAGCAGTACTTC
TRBV4-1	.	TRBD1	TRBJ1-2	CASSQVPGTGGSGGYGYTF	TGCGCCAGCAGCCAAGTCCCCGGGACAGGGGGAAGTGGGGGCTATGGCTACACCTTC
TRBV19	.	.	TRBJ1-2	CASSIGGSYGYTF	TGTGCCAGTAGTATTGGGGGCAGCTATGGCTACACCTTC
TRBV11-3	.	TRBD1	TRBJ2-5	CASSLQGASGTQYF	TGTGCCAGCAGCCTACAGGGGGCTTCGGGGACCCAGTACTTC
TRBV4-1	.	TRBD2	TRBJ2-1	CASSQDPTSGGANEQFF	TGCGCCAGCAGCCAAGATCCGACTAGCGGGGGGGCCAATGAGCAGTTCTTC
TRBV27	.	TRBD1	TRBJ1-4	CASCRIPGTGGKLFF	TGTGCCAGCTGTCGGATCCCCGGGACAGGGGGTAAACTGTTTTTT